Listed below are T cell receptor beta chains from one sample, sequenced in a study of beta chain features in type 1 diabetes. The data were produced by immunoSEQ multiplex PCR, yet TCRdb's version contains in-frame clones alone and is incomplete. The sample has more than 120,000 clones; 13% are singletons. The sequenced material came from central memory CD4+ T cells from blood. The origin of the receptors is a young man with type 1 diabetes. Each CDR3 is given with its conserved first and last residue. A D gene is named only where the DNA matches it firmly. Only some rows state a clone size, as once, few, many or a class for expanded clones.

clone_size: NA; d_call: TRBD1; j_call: TRBJ1-1; v_call: TRBV4-1; cdr3_nt: TGCGCCAGCAGCCAAGAGGGTTGGACAGGACTGAACACTGAAGCTTTCTTT; cdr3_aa: CASSQEGWTGLNTEAFF
clone_size: NA; d_call: NA; j_call: TRBJ2-3; v_call: TRBV29-1; cdr3_nt: TGCAGCGTTCAACAGACTAGTAGAGTTACAGATACGCAGTATTTT; cdr3_aa: CSVQQTSRVTDTQYF
clone_size: NA; d_call: TRBD1; j_call: TRBJ1-6; v_call: TRBV6-1; cdr3_nt: TGTGCCAGCAGTGACCTGACAGGGAGTATACCTCGTGCACCCCTCCACTTT; cdr3_aa: CASSDLTGSIPRAPLHF
clone_size: NA; d_call: TRBD1; j_call: TRBJ2-7; v_call: TRBV27; cdr3_nt: TGTGCCAGCCGTCCCACAGGGGTTAACTACGAGCAGTACTTC; cdr3_aa: CASRPTGVNYEQYF
clone_size: NA; d_call: NA; j_call: TRBJ1-3; v_call: TRBV23-1; cdr3_nt: TGCGCCAGCAGTCAATCTAGTCCGGACAGACAAATCGGGACTGGAAACACCATATATTTT; cdr3_aa: CASSQSSPDRQIGTGNTIYF
clone_size: NA; d_call: NA; j_call: TRBJ2-7; v_call: TRBV6-5; cdr3_nt: TGTGCCAGCAGGGACCCGGGACGGTGGGAGCAGTACTTC; cdr3_aa: CASRDPGRWEQYF
clone_size: few; d_call: TRBD2; j_call: TRBJ2-3; v_call: TRBV7-9; cdr3_nt: TGTGCCAGCAGCCTAAGTAGGACTAGCGGGGACCACACAGATACGCAGTATTTT; cdr3_aa: CASSLSRTSGDHTDTQYF
clone_size: few; d_call: TRBD1; j_call: TRBJ2-1; v_call: TRBV9; cdr3_nt: TGTGCCAGCAGCCACCCTGTGACAGGGGGTATCTATGAGCAGTTCTTC; cdr3_aa: CASSHPVTGGIYEQFF
clone_size: many; d_call: NA; j_call: TRBJ2-1; v_call: TRBV5-6; cdr3_nt: TGTGCCAGCAGCTTGGTAGGGCCGAGCTCCTACAATGAGCAGTTCTTC; cdr3_aa: CASSLVGPSSYNEQFF
clone_size: NA; d_call: NA; j_call: TRBJ2-1; v_call: TRBV10-1; cdr3_nt: TGCGCCAGCAGTGATGATGACAATGAGCAGTTCTTC; cdr3_aa: CASSDDDNEQFF
clone_size: few; d_call: TRBD2; j_call: TRBJ2-3; v_call: TRBV7-9; cdr3_nt: TGTGCCAGCAGCCCCTGGACTAGCGGGGGCTCGGGAGGAGATACGCAGTATTTT; cdr3_aa: CASSPWTSGGSGGDTQYF
clone_size: NA; d_call: TRBD1; j_call: TRBJ1-1; v_call: TRBV7-2; cdr3_nt: TGTGCCAGCAGCTCGCGGACAGGGGTGGGCACTGAAGCTTTCTTT; cdr3_aa: CASSSRTGVGTEAFF